This passage covers 29 T cell receptor beta chains from one sample sequenced in a study of T cells after yellow fever vaccination. One entry per CDR3 protein, called by TCRdb with MiXCR from the 5' RACE reads. Among 300,000 or so distinct CDR3 sequences listed, 3% to 4.5% were seen once. Sequences were derived from PBMCs, sampled 5 days after the yellow fever booster vaccination. Receptors originate from a man between 18 and 35 years old who received the YFV17D yellow fever vaccine.

This clonotype came up many times. The CDR3, as DNA: TGTGCCAGCAGCCGACAATCGGGGACAGGAAACAATGAGCAGTTCTTC. Its translation: CASSRQSGTGNNEQFF. The chain employs TRBV4-2 and TRBJ2-1; 8 nucleotides match TRBD1. The CDR3 has 16 amino acids. From germline, CDR1 is LGHNA and CDR2 YNFKEQ. V was clipped by 4 bases and J by 5 bases; unmatched bases: 10.

The chain recombines TRBV14 with TRBJ2-3; 8 positions agree with TRBD2. With 4 bases clipped from V and 3 bases from J, the junction kept 6 bases outside the gene matches. Germline-derived CDR1 and CDR2 are SGHDN and FVKESK. This CDR3 has 15 amino acids. The CDR3 sequence is CASSLGLEGTDTQYF. As DNA, the CDR3 is TGTGCCAGCAGCCTGGGACTAGAGGGAACAGATACGCAGTATTTT.

This clonotype has a count of ten or more. J is TRBJ2-5 and V is TRBV14, with D possibly TRBD1 on 6 matching bases. V was pared by 5 bases and J by 4 bases, with 14 bases between. The CDR3 runs to 14 residues. Germline V gene lookup returns CDR1 SGHDN and CDR2 FVKESK. Written as DNA, the CDR3 is TGTGCCAGCAGCAAGGTCTGGGGGCGAGAGACCCAGTACTTC. Its protein is CASSKVWGRETQYF.

The chain carries TRBV4-2 and TRBJ1-1; D might be TRBD1 (5 bases). The CDR3 length is 14 residues. V dropped 3 bases and J dropped 6 bases, with 14 bases sitting between them. Germline V gene sequence: CDR1 LGHNA, CDR2 YNFKEQ. The CDR3 is CASSHGGLISEAFF. For the CDR3, the DNA is TGTGCCAGCAGCCACGGGGGTCTGATCTCTGAAGCTTTCTTT.

There are many counts of this clonotype. V usage is TRBV7-3 and J usage is TRBJ2-1; TRBD1 or TRBD2 may be the D gene (6 bases each). Germline CDR1 reads SGHTA; CDR2 reads FQGTGA. V dropped 5 bases and J dropped 6 bases, with 14 bases sitting between them. There are 14 residues in the CDR3. CDR3 sequence (DNA): TGTGCCAGCAGCCCTTCGGGGGCCGGCAATGAGCAGTTCTTC. Translating gives CASSPSGAGNEQFF.

The sample holds a few counts of this clonotype. The chain couples TRBV25-1 to TRBJ1-1; D may be TRBD1 (6 bases). The V gene lost 3 bases and the J gene lost 4 bases, with 12 bases spanning the gap. Germline CDR1 is MGHDK and CDR2 is SYGVNS. The CDR3 consists of 14 residues. CDR3 DNA sequence: TGTGCCAGCAGTGATTGGCAGGGGAGCACTGAAGCTTTCTTT. It yields the protein CASSDWQGSTEAFF. The whole variable domain, filled in from reference TRBV25-1 and TRBJ1-1, reads EADIYQTPRYLVIGTGKKITLECSQTMGHDKMYWYQQDPGMELHLIHYSYGVNSTEKGDLSSESTVSRIRTEHFPLTLESARPSHTSQYLCASSDWQGSTEAFFGQGTRLTVV.

In this sample, this clonotype turned up a few times. The chain joins TRBV19 to TRBJ2-7; 12 bases line up with TRBD2. Germline CDR1 reads LNHDA; CDR2 reads SQIVND (reference sequence). This CDR3 region has 14 residues. The V gene end was trimmed by 9 bases and the J gene end by 2 bases; junction bases not matched to a gene: 5. The CDR3 protein is CASRTSGDPYEQYF. Here the CDR3 DNA reads TGTGCCAGCCGGACTAGCGGGGACCCCTACGAGCAGTACTTC.

In its sample, this clonotype was seen many times. The chain employs TRBV7-2 and TRBJ2-3, with D uncertain. V lost 4 bases to trimming and J lost 2 bases, with 7 bases between them. Germline V gives CDR1 SGHTA, CDR2 FQGNSA. The CDR3 covers 13 residues. This chain's CDR3 is CASSSPPTDTQYF. In DNA form, the CDR3 reads TGTGCCAGCAGCTCCCCACCCACAGATACGCAGTATTTT.

This clonotype came up many times. The rearrangement uses TRBV29-1 and TRBJ2-7; TRBD1 might be the D (5 bases). The V and J ends lost 4 bases and 6 bases respectively, with 13 bases between them. Germline assignment: CDR1 SQVTM and CDR2 ANQGSEA. The CDR3 totals 12 residues. The DNA of the CDR3 is TGCAGCGTTGGCAGGGTGGATTCCGAGCAGTACTTC. This translates into CSVGRVDSEQYF.

This clonotype occurred a few times. The chain combines TRBV15 with TRBJ2-7; D is undetermined. This CDR3 spans 14 amino acids. The V end lost 1 base, the J end lost 0 bases, and 7 bases lay between the germline ends. CDR1 is LNHNV and CDR2 is YYDKDF in the germline V gene (reference sequence). CDR3 DNA sequence: TGTGCCACCAGCAGAGGAGGTATCTCCTACGAGCAGTACTTC. This sequence encodes CATSRGGISYEQYF.

This clonotype was seen ten or more times. The chain carries TRBV29-1 and TRBJ2-2; D might be TRBD2 (5 bases). This CDR3 has 15 amino acids. Trimming took 5 bases from V and 0 from J, leaving 13 bases between them. Germline lookup yields CDR1 SQVTM and CDR2 ANQGSEA. As DNA, the CDR3 is TGCAGCGTTCGAAGCGGACTCGCGAACACCGGGGAGCTGTTTTTT. Its protein product is CSVRSGLANTGELFF.

This clonotype was recorded at least ten times. The V gene is TRBV6-5, the J gene TRBJ2-7; the D gene could be TRBD1 or TRBD2 (5 bases each). This CDR3 is built from 14 residues. Germline V gene data show CDR1 as MNHEY and CDR2 as SVGAGI. Trimming removed 5 bases from V and 0 bases from J, with 11 bases in between. The CDR3 coding sequence is TGTGCCAGCAGTCATGGGGACGGCTCCTACGAGCAGTACGTC. It encodes CASSHGDGSYEQYV.

This rearrangement joins TRBV5-6 to TRBJ1-4; no reliable D call. V lost 0 bases, J lost 4 bases, and 10 bases lay in between. This CDR3 is 15 amino acids long. Looked up from germline, CDR1 is SGHDT and CDR2 is YYEEEE. CDR3 sequence reads: CASSLGLGLNEKLFF. In nucleotides, the CDR3 is TGTGCCAGCAGCTTGGGACTTGGACTTAATGAAAAACTGTTTTTT.

This clonotype appeared many times. This chain uses TRBV15 with TRBJ1-4; 7 bases match TRBD1. Germline V gene lookup returns CDR1 LNHNV and CDR2 YYDKDF (reference sequence). The CDR3 consists of 14 residues. J gave up 11 bases and V 1 base, and 7 bases lay outside the gene matches. CDR3 coding DNA: TGTGCCACCAGCAGAGCCCAGGGGGGGGGGAAACTGTTTTTT. Amino acid sequence: CATSRAQGGGKLFF.

This clonotype was seen only a few times. The chain joins TRBV6-6 to TRBJ2-2; no firm D call. The CDR3 has 16 residues. Trimming stripped 0 bases from V and 8 bases from J, with 16 bases between. Germline CDR1 MNHNY, CDR2 SVGAGI (reference sequence). CDR3 coding DNA: TGTGCCAGCAGTTACTCAGTTGCCGAGCTGGGTGGGGAGCTGTTTTTT. Its translation: CASSYSVAELGGELFF.

The J gene is TRBJ1-2, the V gene TRBV15; D is perhaps TRBD1 (6 bases). Germline lookup yields CDR1 LNHNV and CDR2 YYDKDF (reference sequence). The CDR3 length is 14 residues. Trimming cost V 5 bases and J 6 bases, with 16 bases left between them. The CDR3 reads CATSQYRQVNGYTF. CDR3 DNA sequence: TGTGCCACCAGCCAATATCGACAGGTGAATGGCTACACCTTC.

This clonotype was seen only a few times. The V and J genes are TRBV27 and TRBJ1-1; 8 nucleotides agree with TRBD1. Trimming removed 5 bases from V and 1 base from J; junction bases left unmatched: 9. Germline-derived CDR1 and CDR2 are MNHEY and SMNVEV (reference sequence). The CDR3 sequence is 16 residues long. CDR3: CASSLFPTGENTEAFF. DNA for the CDR3: TGTGCCAGCAGTCTCTTCCCGACAGGGGAGAACACTGAAGCTTTCTTT.

This rearrangement joins TRBV4-1 to TRBJ2-1; 8 bases align to TRBD1. Germline CDR1 reads MGHRA; CDR2 reads YSYEKL. CDR3 length equals 15 residues. Unmatched junction bases numbered 11, after V lost 3 bases and J lost 10 bases. DNA of the CDR3: TGCGCCAGCAGCCAGGAACCCCAGGGGGCGGAAGAGCAGTTCTTC. It is translated as CASSQEPQGAEEQFF.

This clonotype was recorded at least ten times. CDR3 sequence reads: CASSRPAGDTDTQYF. The CDR3 DNA is TGTGCCAGCTCTCGACCGGCCGGTGACACAGATACGCAGTATTTT. The rearrangement joins TRBV18 to TRBJ2-3; D gene ambiguous. Germline V gives CDR1 KGHSH, CDR2 LQKENI. The CDR3 has 15 residues. V lost 6 bases to trimming and J lost 2 bases, with 15 bases between them.

At least ten counts were recorded for this clonotype. This chain links TRBV11-3 with TRBJ2-7; tentative D call: TRBD2 (5 bases). Trimming pared 5 bases from V and 6 bases from J, leaving 14 bases between. This CDR3 is built from 13 residues. Germline assignment: CDR1 SGHNT and CDR2 YENEEA. The CDR3 spells CASSPRESGEQYF. In DNA form, the CDR3 reads TGTGCCAGCAGCCCCCGGGAAAGCGGCGAGCAGTACTTC.

The chain carries TRBV7-9 and TRBJ2-7; D tentatively fits TRBD1 or TRBD2 (5 bases each). Germline CDR1 SEHNR, CDR2 FQNEAQ (reference sequence). V was shortened by 1 base and J by 3 bases, with 10 bases between the two germline ends. The CDR3 has 14 residues. This CDR3 is CASSLDGANYEQYV. CDR3 nucleotide sequence: TGTGCCAGCAGCTTAGACGGGGCCAACTACGAGCAGTACGTC.

This clonotype occurred a few times. Here the CDR3 reads CAWSVRADTEAFF. DNA for the CDR3: TGTGCCTGGAGTGTAAGGGCCGACACTGAAGCTTTCTTT. The genes are TRBV30 and TRBJ1-1, with unresolved D. Germline V gene lookup returns CDR1 GTSNPN and CDR2 SVGIG (reference sequence). CDR3 length equals 13 residues. The V end was cut by 0 bases, the J end by 3 bases, with 8 bases between.

This clonotype has more than one count but fewer than ten. V usage is TRBV20-1 and J usage is TRBJ1-1; TRBD1 matches 9 bases. V was clipped by 5 bases and J by 11 bases; unmatched bases: 6. CDR3 length: 11 residues. Looked up from germline, CDR1 is DFQATT and CDR2 is SNEGSKA (reference sequence). This CDR3 reads CSALQGAWAFF. The CDR3 DNA reads as TGCAGTGCTCTACAGGGGGCGTGGGCTTTCTTT.

The chain employs TRBV25-1 and TRBJ2-7; possible D gene TRBD1, 6 bases. Germline CDR1 and CDR2: MGHDK and SYGVNS. CDR3 length: 12 amino acids. The ends were cut back, 5 bases at V and 9 bases at J, with 14 bases in the middle. The CDR3 loop is CASSPPQGGQYV. In nucleotides, the CDR3 is TGTGCCAGCAGTCCTCCACAGGGCGGGCAGTACGTC.

This rearrangement joins TRBV12-2 to TRBJ1-1. TRBV12-2 is a recognized pseudogene. This CDR3 is 13 amino acids long. Here the CDR3 reads CASRSMTNTEAFF. Here the CDR3 DNA reads TGTGCAAGTCGCTCCATGACTAACACTGAAGCTTTCTTT.

This clonotype was detected a few times. V gene TRBV21-1 combines with J gene TRBJ1-2; TRBD1, as called in the table, went unchecked against the DNA. TRBV21-1 is shown as a pseudogene. The length of the CDR3 is 17 residues. In DNA form, the CDR3 reads TGTGCCAGCAGCATAATTGAACGACAGGGGTTAAACTATGGCTACACCTTC. Translation gives CASSIIERQGLNYGYTF.

The gene calls are TRBV12-3 or TRBV12-4 and TRBJ2-7; 8 bases are shared with TRBD2. The trim removed 5 bases at V and 2 bases at J, leaving 5 bases unmatched. The CDR3 has 14 amino acids. CDR3 bases: TGTGCCAGCAGTCTTCCGGGAGGGCCCTACGAGCAGTACTTC. Translation gives CASSLPGGPYEQYF.

This clonotype was observed at least ten times. CDR3 DNA sequence: TGCGCCAGCAGCTTGGCCGAGCAGGGAGGCTATGGCTACACCTTC. Protein product: CASSLAEQGGYGYTF. This chain joins TRBV5-1 and TRBJ1-2; a weak D match, TRBD1 (5 bases). Looked up from germline, CDR1 is SGHRS and CDR2 is YFSETQ. Trimming took 0 bases from V and 4 from J, leaving 13 bases between them. This CDR3 comprises 15 residues. Together with reference TRBV5-1 and TRBJ1-2, the CDR3 gives the full variable domain: KAGVTQTPRYLIKTRGQQVTLSCSPISGHRSVSWYQQTPGQGLQFLFEYFSETQRNKGNFPGRFSGRQFSNSRSEMNVSTLELGDSALYLCASSLAEQGGYGYTFGSGTRLTVV.

This clonotype was detected only a few times. The chain couples TRBV18 to TRBJ1-4, with D perhaps matching TRBD1 (5 bases). CDR3 length equals 14 residues. Germline assignment: CDR1 KGHSH and CDR2 LQKENI. V was shortened by 2 bases and J by 8 bases, with 12 bases between the two germline ends. DNA for the CDR3: TGTGCCAGCTCACCAATCTACCCAGGGGAAAAACTGTTTTTT. Translating gives CASSPIYPGEKLFF.